The sequence of this T cell receptor (beta chain) was determined in a study of cytotoxic CD8 clonotypes in ibrutinib-treated CLL. General observations from the study: Public clonotypes occurred uncommonly; on treatment, they contracted or remained stable. Baseline-level clonality went beyond age-matched healthy donors and moved in step with circulating CD8+ T-cell counts. Sampling times, which were not matched between the groups, differed between sustained-remission patients and progressing patients.

Generated by immunoSEQ multiplex PCR, the TCRdb table keeps only in-frame clones and is missing some. The data contain 150,000 to 200,000 clones, roughly 90% of them singletons. Remarks on this clone: Its target is unknown.

The length of the CDR3 is 15 residues. Germline loops: CDR1 SGHRS, CDR2 YFSETQ. V lost 0 bases to trimming and J lost 6 bases, with 15 bases between them. The clonotype originates from a human donor with chronic lymphocytic leukemia. Source: PBMCs, taken at disease progression, from a patient treated with ibrutinib. The chain employs TRBV5-1 and TRBJ1-2, with TRBD1 as a possible D gene (5 bases). DNA of the CDR3: TGCGCCAGCAGCTTGGAATATGGCAGGGTGGATGGCTACACCTTC. This sequence encodes CASSLEYGRVDGYTF. Full variable domain (outside the CDR3, taken from reference TRBV5-1 and TRBJ1-2): KAGVTQTPRYLIKTRGQQVTLSCSPISGHRSVSWYQQTPGQGLQFLFEYFSETQRNKGNFPGRFSGRQFSNSRSEMNVSTLELGDSALYLCASSLEYGRVDGYTFGSGTRLTVV.